This TCR beta chain comes out of a study of T-cell reconstitution after alpha-beta-depleted transplantation in children. This clonotype has only a few counts. Its antigen is still unknown. This sample's TCRbeta library carried unique molecular identifier barcodes. TCRdb passed the PCR reads through MiXCR, listing each CDR3 protein once. The table records hundreds of thousands of distinct CDR3 sequences, around 16% of them present only once. The CDR3 has 14 amino acids. In germline, CDR1 is KGHSH, CDR2 LQKENI. The V gene lost 8 bases and the J gene lost 1 base, with 11 bases spanning the gap. Broader study findings: Several hundred rapidly expanded clones from non-depleted graft cells reportedly supplied alpha-beta T cells about two months post-transplant. A year had passed since transplant, and T-cell counts and diversity by then came mostly from newly produced T cells.

V and J are TRBV18 and TRBJ2-2; D remains ambiguous. This sample comprised PBMCs, mostly from graft donor cells, obtained 360 days after TCRalphabeta/CD19-depleted stem cell transplant. The TCR was taken from a boy under two years old who had a stem cell transplant for Wiskott-Aldrich syndrome, so the T cells may come from the graft donor. In DNA, the CDR3 is TGTGCCAGCCAATTGTCCATGAACACCGGGGAGCTGTTTTTT. Its protein product is CASQLSMNTGELFF. The full variable domain, in which reference TRBV18 and TRBJ2-2 provide the parts outside the CDR3, is NAGVMQNPRHLVRRRGQEARLRCSPMKGHSHVYWYRQLPEEGLKFMVYLQKENIIDESGMPKERFSAEFPKEGPSILRIQQVVRGDSAAYFCASQLSMNTGELFFGEGSRLTVL.